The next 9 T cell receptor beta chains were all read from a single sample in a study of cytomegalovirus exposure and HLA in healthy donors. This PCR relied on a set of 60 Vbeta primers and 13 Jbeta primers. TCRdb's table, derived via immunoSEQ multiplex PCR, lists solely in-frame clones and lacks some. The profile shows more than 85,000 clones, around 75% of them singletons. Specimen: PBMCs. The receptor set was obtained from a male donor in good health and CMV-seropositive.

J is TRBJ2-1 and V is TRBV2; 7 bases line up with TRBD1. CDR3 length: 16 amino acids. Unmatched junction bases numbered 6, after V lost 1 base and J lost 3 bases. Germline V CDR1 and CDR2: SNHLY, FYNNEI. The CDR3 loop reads CASSEEGASSYNEQFF. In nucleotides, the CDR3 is TGTGCCAGCAGTGAAGAGGGGGCCTCGAGCTACAATGAGCAGTTCTTC.

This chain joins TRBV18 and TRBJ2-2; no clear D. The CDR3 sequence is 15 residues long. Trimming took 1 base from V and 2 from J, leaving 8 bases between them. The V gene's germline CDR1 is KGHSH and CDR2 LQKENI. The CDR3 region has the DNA TGTGCCAGCTCACCACAGACACCTAACACCGGGGAGCTGTTTTTT. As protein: CASSPQTPNTGELFF. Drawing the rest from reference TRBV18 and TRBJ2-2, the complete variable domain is NAGVMQNPRHLVRRRGQEARLRCSPMKGHSHVYWYRQLPEEGLKFMVYLQKENIIDESGMPKERFSAEFPKEGPSILRIQQVVRGDSAAYFCASSPQTPNTGELFFGEGSRLTVL.

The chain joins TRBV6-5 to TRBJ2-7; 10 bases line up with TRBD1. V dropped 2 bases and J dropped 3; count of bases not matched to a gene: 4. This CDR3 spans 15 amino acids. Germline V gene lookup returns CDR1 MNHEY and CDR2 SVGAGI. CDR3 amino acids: CASSYGTGEDYEQYF. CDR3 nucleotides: TGTGCCAGCAGTTACGGGACAGGGGAAGACTACGAGCAGTACTTC.

CDR3 DNA sequence: TGTGCCAGCAGTGTCCGGACAGGGGGCCCTCTCCAACAGTACTTC. It yields the protein CASSVRTGGPLQQYF. This chain links TRBV6-4 with TRBJ2-5; 11 positions match TRBD1. Trimming at V came to 4 bases and at J to 11 bases, leaving 12 bases not matched to a gene. The germline gives CDR1 MRHNA, CDR2 SNTAGT. This CDR3 has 15 amino acids.

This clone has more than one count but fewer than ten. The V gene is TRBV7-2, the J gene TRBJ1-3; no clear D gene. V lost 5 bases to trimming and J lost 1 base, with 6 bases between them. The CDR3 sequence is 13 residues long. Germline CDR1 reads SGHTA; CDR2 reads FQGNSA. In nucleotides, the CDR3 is TGTGCCAGCAGCCCAGAATCTGGAAACACCATATATTTT. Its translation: CASSPESGNTIYF.

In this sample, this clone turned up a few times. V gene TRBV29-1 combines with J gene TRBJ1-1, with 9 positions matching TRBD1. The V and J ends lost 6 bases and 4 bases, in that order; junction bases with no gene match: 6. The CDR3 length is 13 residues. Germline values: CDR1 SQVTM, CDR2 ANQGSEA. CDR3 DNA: TGCAGCGTGGGGGGACAGGGAGTCACTGAAGCTTTCTTT. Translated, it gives CSVGGQGVTEAFF.

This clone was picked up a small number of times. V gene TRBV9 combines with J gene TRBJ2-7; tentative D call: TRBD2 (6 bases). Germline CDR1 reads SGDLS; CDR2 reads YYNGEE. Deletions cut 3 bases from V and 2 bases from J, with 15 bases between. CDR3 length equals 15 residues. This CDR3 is CASSAGVGLTYEQYF. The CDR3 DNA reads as TGTGCCAGCAGCGCGGGGGTAGGGCTAACCTACGAGCAGTACTTC.

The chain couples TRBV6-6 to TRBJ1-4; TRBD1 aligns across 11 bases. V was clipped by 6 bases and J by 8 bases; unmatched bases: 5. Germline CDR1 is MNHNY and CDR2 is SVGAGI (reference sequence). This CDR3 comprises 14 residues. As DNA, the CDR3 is TGTGCCAGCAGCCCCGGGACAGGGGGAGAAAAACTGTTTTTT. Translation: CASSPGTGGEKLFF.

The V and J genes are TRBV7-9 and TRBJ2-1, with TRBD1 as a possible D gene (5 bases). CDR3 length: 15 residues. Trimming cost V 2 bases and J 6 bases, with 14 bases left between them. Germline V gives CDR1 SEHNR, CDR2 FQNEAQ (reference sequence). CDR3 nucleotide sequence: TGTGCCAGCAGCTTATCCGGCTTAAGGGGCAATGAGCAGTTCTTC. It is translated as CASSLSGLRGNEQFF.